This T cell receptor (beta chain) was observed in a study of circulating and synovial CD4+ cells in juvenile arthritis. J lost 2 bases, V lost 8 bases, and 6 bases had no gene match. CDR1 is MDHEN, CDR2 SYDVKM, per germline. This CDR3 has 14 residues. Study-wide results and caveats: Compared with bulk blood, circulating pathogenic-like lymphocytes shared substantially more CDR3 sequences with synovial T cells. CPL versus bulk CD4 samples: T cell genome counts differed by at least an order of magnitude.

The data were produced by immunoSEQ multiplex PCR, yet TCRdb's version contains in-frame clones alone and is incomplete. The sample holds about 33,000 clones, 90% to 95% seen once. About this clone: Its target is unknown.

The chain links TRBV28 to TRBJ1-3; 7 bases agree with TRBD1. The source of this sequence is a human donor with juvenile idiopathic arthritis. Sequenced sample: CD4+ T cells from blood. CDR3 DNA sequence: TGTGCCAGCGCAGGGGGAATAGCTGGAAACACCATATATTTT. As protein: CASAGGIAGNTIYF.